Each of the 12 T cell receptor beta chains below was sequenced from the same sample in a study of CD8 T cells in Susac syndrome. When the RNA was reverse transcribed, random hexamers were used with an input of 0.5 to 1 ug. MiXCR, run by TCRdb on the immunoSEQ multiplex PCR reads, gives a single entry per CDR3 protein. The top ten clones hold approximately 0.46% of a sample with approximately 80,000 distinct CDR3 sequences, roughly 91% of them seen once. Sequenced sample: CD8+ T cells from PBMCs. These receptors originate from a human donor with multiple sclerosis.

The chain carries TRBV7-8 and TRBJ1-2, with D tentatively TRBD1 (5 bases). Deletions cut 3 bases from V and 0 bases from J, with 11 bases between. CDR1 is SGHVS and CDR2 is FQNEAQ in the germline V gene. This CDR3 is 15 amino acids long. The CDR3 is CASSFSRATNYGYTF. The CDR3 coding sequence is TGTGCCAGCAGCTTTAGCAGGGCTACTAACTATGGCTACACCTTC. The full variable domain, its missing parts supplied by reference TRBV7-8 and TRBJ1-2, is GAGVSQSPRYKVAKRGQDVALRCDPISGHVSLFWYQQALGQGPEFLTYFQNEAQLDKSGLPSDRFFAERPEGSVSTLKIQRTQQEDSAVYLCASSFSRATNYGYTFGSGTRLTVV.

The CDR3 bases are TGTGCCAGCAGCTACACTAGCGGGAGGGGAGGAGAGACCCAGTACTTC. As protein: CASSYTSGRGGETQYF. The chain has TRBV12-3 or TRBV12-4 and TRBJ2-5; TRBD2 aligns across 13 bases. The CDR3 sequence is 16 residues long. V was pared by 6 bases and J by 4 bases, with 8 bases of the junction left unmatched.

V and J are TRBV10-3 and TRBJ2-3; 9 nucleotides agree with TRBD2. The V gene's germline CDR1 is ENHRY and CDR2 SYGVKD. Unmatched junction bases numbered 9, after V lost 4 bases and J lost 4 bases. The CDR3 runs to 16 residues. The CDR3 loop reads CAISGPAGGRPDTQYF. The CDR3, as DNA: TGTGCCATCAGTGGCCCGGCGGGGGGGCGGCCAGATACGCAGTATTTT.

The chain uses TRBV7-3 and TRBJ2-2; no firm D call. The ends were cut back, 5 bases at V and 5 bases at J, with 9 bases in the middle. This CDR3 region has 13 residues. Germline CDR1 SGHTA, CDR2 FQGTGA. Here the CDR3 DNA reads TGTGCCAGCAGCGCCTCGATAACCGGGGAGCTGTTTTTT. It translates to CASSASITGELFF.

V usage is TRBV12-3 or TRBV12-4 and J usage is TRBJ2-3, with TRBD2 as a possible D gene (5 bases). Trimming pared 8 bases from V and 5 bases from J, leaving 17 bases between. CDR3 length: 14 amino acids. The CDR3 DNA reads TGTGCCAGCGTTCCGGGCGGGTTGGTAGATACGCAGTATTTT. It is translated as CASVPGGLVDTQYF.

This clonotype appeared once. The rearrangement joins TRBV28 to TRBJ1-3; no firm D call. Germline loops: CDR1 MDHEN, CDR2 SYDVKM. The CDR3 is made up of 15 amino acids. Trimming removed 3 bases at V and 3 bases at J, with 12 bases between. The chain's CDR3 is CASSLFRAGGNTIYF. CDR3 nucleotides: TGTGCCAGCAGTTTGTTTAGGGCGGGTGGAAACACCATATATTTT.

V gene TRBV28 combines with J gene TRBJ2-1; D unclear. Germline CDR1 is MDHEN and CDR2 is SYDVKM. V was pared by 6 bases and J by 8 bases, with 5 bases between. This CDR3 region has 10 residues. CDR3 in DNA: TGTGCCAGCAGCAAAGATGAGCAGTTCTTC. Its translation: CASSKDEQFF.

The V and J genes are TRBV7-9 and TRBJ1-2, with D perhaps matching TRBD1 (5 bases). Germline V CDR1 and CDR2: SEHNR, FQNEAQ (reference sequence). The CDR3 spans 13 residues. Between the trimmed V and J ends, which lost 6 bases and 1 base, there was a span of 9 bases. In DNA form, the CDR3 reads TGTGCCAGCAGACTAGACAGTAACTATGGCTACACCTTC. It codes for CASRLDSNYGYTF.

V usage is TRBV4-3 and J usage is TRBJ2-2; 7 bases agree with TRBD2. Germline CDR1 and CDR2: LGHNA and YSLEER. CDR3 length: 14 residues. J gave up 2 bases and V 9 bases, and 6 bases lay outside the gene matches. The CDR3 is CASSGQQNTGELFF. In DNA form, the CDR3 reads TGCGCCAGTAGCGGGCAGCAAAACACCGGGGAGCTGTTTTTT.

The V gene is TRBV6-2 or TRBV6-3, the J gene TRBJ2-1, with 10 bases that match TRBD2. The length of the CDR3 is 14 residues. With 2 bases clipped from V and 9 bases from J, the junction kept 4 bases outside the gene matches. Germline V CDR1 and CDR2: MNHEY, SVGEGT. For the CDR3, the DNA is TGTGCCAGCAGTTACGGGCTAGCGGGAGCTGAGCAGTTCTTC. This gives the protein CASSYGLAGAEQFF.

The chain combines TRBV9 with TRBJ2-2; D remains ambiguous. The CDR3 has 13 residues. The germline CDR1 and CDR2 sequences are SGDLS and YYNGEE. V was clipped by 1 base and J by 5 bases, with 6 bases between them. CDR3 residues: CASSVLGTGELFF. Written as DNA, the CDR3 is TGTGCCAGCAGCGTATTAGGGACCGGGGAGCTGTTTTTT. The variable domain in full, completed from reference TRBV9 and TRBJ2-2, reads DSGVTQTPKHLITATGQRVTLRCSPRSGDLSVYWYQQSLDQGLQFLIQYYNGEERAKGNILERFSAQQFPDLHSELNLSSLELGDSALYFCASSVLGTGELFFGEGSRLTVL.

V gene TRBV28 combines with J gene TRBJ2-7; 9 bases match TRBD2. The CDR3 contains 14 residues. Germline CDR1 MDHEN, CDR2 SYDVKM. V was clipped by 6 bases and J by 2 bases; unmatched bases: 5. In nucleotides, the CDR3 is TGTGCCAGCAGCGAGACTAGCGGACCCTACGAGCAGTACTTC. It codes for CASSETSGPYEQYF.